This T cell receptor (beta chain) was sequenced in a study of T cells in Graves' hyperthyroidism and ophthalmopathy. Study-wide context: Sampling of peripheral blood happened at initial diagnosis, prior to any treatment.

Amplified TCR beta CDR3 regions derived from RNA transcripts. First-round RT-PCR targeting the TCR CDR3 was performed with the HTBI primer set. MiXCR, run by TCRdb on the multiplex PCR reads, gives a single entry per CDR3 protein. The table lists roughly 240,000 distinct CDR3 sequences, more than 20% of them singletons. This clonotype occurred many times. The sequence was obtained from a middle-aged woman with Graves' ophthalmopathy. Material for sequencing was blood.

CDR3: CASSPRGAVSYNEQFF. The CDR3 nucleotides read TGTGCCAGCTCACCTCGGGGGGCCGTCTCCTACAATGAGCAGTTCTTC. This chain connects TRBV18 to TRBJ2-1; tentative D call: TRBD2 (7 bases). The CDR3 has 16 amino acids. CDR1 is KGHSH and CDR2 is LQKENI in the germline V gene. The V and J ends lost 3 bases and 0 bases respectively, with 12 bases between them.